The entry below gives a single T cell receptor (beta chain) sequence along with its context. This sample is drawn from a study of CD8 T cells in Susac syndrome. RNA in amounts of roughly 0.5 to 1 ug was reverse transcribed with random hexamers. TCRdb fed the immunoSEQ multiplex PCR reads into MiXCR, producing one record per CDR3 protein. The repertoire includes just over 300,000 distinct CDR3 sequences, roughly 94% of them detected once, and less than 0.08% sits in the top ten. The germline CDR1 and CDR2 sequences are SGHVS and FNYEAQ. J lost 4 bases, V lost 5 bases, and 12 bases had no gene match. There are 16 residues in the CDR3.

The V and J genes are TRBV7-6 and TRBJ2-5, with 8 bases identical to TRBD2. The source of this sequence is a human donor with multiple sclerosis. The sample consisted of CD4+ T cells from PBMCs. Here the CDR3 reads CASSDLGRAGVETQYF. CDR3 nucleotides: TGTGCCAGCAGCGATCTCGGGAGAGCGGGGGTAGAGACCCAGTACTTC. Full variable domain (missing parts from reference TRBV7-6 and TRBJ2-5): GAGVSQSPRYKVTKRGQDVALRCDPISGHVSLYWYRQALGQGPEFLTYFNYEAQQDKSGLPNDRFSAERPEGSISTLTIQRTEQRDSAMYRCASSDLGRAGVETQYFGPGTRLLVL.